This T cell receptor beta chain was sequenced during a study of cytomegalovirus exposure and HLA in healthy donors. In the PCR, 60 Vbeta and 13 Jbeta primers were used. Here immunoSEQ multiplex PCR was the method, and the copy in TCRdb shows in-frame clones only, minus some. In the table there are about 140,000 clones, more than 60% of which are singletons. Trimming took 6 bases from V and 2 from J, leaving 8 bases between them. Germline V gene data show CDR1 as LGHNT and CDR2 as FRNRAP. This CDR3 comprises 14 residues. This clone was counted once. Sequencing input: PBMCs. The chain uses TRBV12-5 and TRBJ2-6, with unresolved D. This receptor was taken from a man aged 35 to 55 in good health and CMV-seronegative. CDR3 amino acids: CASGSETGANVLTF. The CDR3 region has the DNA TGTGCTAGTGGCTCAGAAACTGGGGCCAACGTCCTGACTTTC.